The following is a TCR beta chain sequence with its context. Its antigen is not identified. This specimen comes from a study of Graves' ophthalmopathy and Graves' hyperthyroidism. General observations from the study: Among thyroid clonotypes expanded above 0.001 frequency, most also appeared in blood. Stable hyperthyroidism and ophthalmopathy were told apart by a 13-signature model, which achieved about 88% sensitivity and just over 80% specificity.

Every ophthalmopathy donor presented moderate-to-severe activity, CAS ≥3, NOSPECS ≥4 and duration under 3 months. The diagnosis combined clinical symptoms, thyroxine, TRAb, thyroid ultrasound and orbital computed tomography scans. From RNA, the CDR3 regions of TCR beta chains were amplified and sequenced. First-round RT-PCR with HTBI primers preceded a second-round multiplex PCR. TCRdb used MiXCR to reprocess the multiplex PCR reads, holding one entry per CDR3 protein. The table shows about 210,000 distinct CDR3 sequences, with 25% to 30% occurring only once. This CDR3 spans 15 amino acids. Germline V gene lookup returns CDR1 MNHEY and CDR2 SVGAGI. V was pared by 0 bases and J by 8 bases, with 4 bases of the junction left unmatched.

The clonotype comes from a man aged 50 or older with Graves' ophthalmopathy. The sequenced sample was peripheral blood. The chain employs TRBV6-5 and TRBJ2-2; 9 nucleotides agree with TRBD2. The CDR3 spells CASSYSRGLAGELFF. CDR3 bases: TGTGCCAGCAGTTACTCGAGAGGACTAGCGGGGGAGCTGTTTTTT.